The rows below give T cell receptor beta chains drawn from one sample of a study of blood T cell repertoires in COVID-19. The repertoire was sequenced with immunoSEQ multiplex PCR; TCRdb's copy has only in-frame clones and lacks some. The sample lists some 340,000 clones, around 83% occurring once. Sequences were obtained from peripheral blood. These receptors were obtained from a man in his thirties or forties with active or convalescent COVID-19. Both conserved end residues are part of each CDR3. Each record gives: CDR3 DNA, CDR3 protein, V gene, J gene, D gene, clone size. D genes are given only for firm matches. Clone size is not always given. Where it is, it says once, few, many or a class for expanded clones.

CDR3nt: TGTGCCAGCAGTTTATCTCTCTCCAGGGCCTACGAGCAGTACTTC
CDR3aa: CASSLSLSRAYEQYF
v_gene: TRBV27
j_gene: TRBJ2-7
d_gene: .
abundance: many

CDR3nt: TGTGCCAGCAGCTCGACAGGTACCGACGAGCAGTACTTC
CDR3aa: CASSSTGTDEQYF
v_gene: TRBV7-3
j_gene: TRBJ2-7
d_gene: .
abundance: once

CDR3nt: TGTGCCAGCAGGTCCGTCGGGGGGCCGTACGAGCAGTACTTC
CDR3aa: CASRSVGGPYEQYF
v_gene: TRBV5-8
j_gene: TRBJ2-7
d_gene: .
abundance: .

CDR3nt: TGTGCCAGCAGCTTCCGGGGATTCCAAGAGACCCAGTACTTC
CDR3aa: CASSFRGFQETQYF
v_gene: TRBV11-3
j_gene: TRBJ2-5
d_gene: .
abundance: .

CDR3nt: TGCAGCGTTTCGCCGGGACTGGACGAGCAGTACTTC
CDR3aa: CSVSPGLDEQYF
v_gene: TRBV29-1
j_gene: TRBJ2-7
d_gene: .
abundance: .

CDR3nt: TGCGCCAGCACCCACCCGGGGGGTCGCAACACTGAAGCTTTCTTT
CDR3aa: CASTHPGGRNTEAFF
v_gene: TRBV4-1
j_gene: TRBJ1-1
d_gene: .
abundance: .

CDR3nt: TGTGCCAGCAGATCGCTTAGGCGGTACACTGAAGCTTTCTTT
CDR3aa: CASRSLRRYTEAFF
v_gene: TRBV7-9
j_gene: TRBJ1-1
d_gene: .
abundance: .

CDR3nt: TGTGCCAGTAGTTGGCAGGGGACGGACATTCAGTACTTC
CDR3aa: CASSWQGTDIQYF
v_gene: TRBV19
j_gene: TRBJ2-4
d_gene: .
abundance: .

CDR3nt: TGTGCCACCAGCAGACTGTTAGCGGGAGTAATCGAGCAGTACTTC
CDR3aa: CATSRLLAGVIEQYF
v_gene: TRBV15
j_gene: TRBJ2-7
d_gene: TRBD2
abundance: .

CDR3nt: TGCGCCAGCAGCCAGGGGCCGAGGGGGACAGGGGCAGATACGCAGTATTTT
CDR3aa: CASSQGPRGTGADTQYF
v_gene: TRBV4-1
j_gene: TRBJ2-3
d_gene: TRBD1
abundance: .